This T cell receptor (beta chain) was captured by sequencing in a study of blood T cell repertoires in COVID-19. CDR3 length: 13 amino acids. Per the germline V gene, CDR1 is SGHTA and CDR2 is FQGNSA. Trimming removed 3 bases from V and 5 bases from J, with 10 bases in between. This clone was found once. Using immunoSEQ multiplex PCR, the repertoire was profiled, and TCRdb retains in-frame clones only, with some absent. The profile shows around 130,000 clones, around three quarters of them singletons. The chain is built from TRBV7-2 and TRBJ1-2; weak D call: TRBD1 (6 bases). The sequence was obtained from a human donor in a cohort sampled during active COVID-19. Sequencing used peripheral blood. In nucleotides, the CDR3 is TGTGCCAGCAGCTTTGACAGGACGTATGGCTACACCTTC. Its translation: CASSFDRTYGYTF.